These 31 T cell receptor beta chains were sequenced from one sample in a study of T cell responses to AZD1222 COVID-19 vaccine. Measured with immunoSEQ multiplex PCR; TCRdb has only the in-frame clones, and not every one. The table includes approximately 130,000 clones, 80% to 90% detected once. The input for sequencing was peripheral blood, taken on day 0 of AZD1222 vaccination. These receptors were collected from an adult in good health.

The chain employs TRBV14 and TRBJ2-2, with D possibly being TRBD1 or TRBD2 (5 bases each). The ends were cut back, 3 bases at V and 5 bases at J, with 16 bases in the middle. The CDR3 totals 16 residues. Germline loops: CDR1 SGHDN, CDR2 FVKESK. Here the CDR3 reads CASSHLTGLGTGELFF. The CDR3 region has the DNA TGTGCCAGCAGCCACCTGACGGGGCTAGGGACCGGGGAGCTGTTTTTT.

The V and J genes are TRBV6-5 and TRBJ2-7; 9 nucleotides line up with TRBD1. The germline gives CDR1 MNHEY, CDR2 SVGAGI. The CDR3 consists of 13 residues. The junction had 4 bases not matched to a gene; V was cut back by 6 bases and J by 4 bases. CDR3 sequence reads: CASSGTGNYEQYF. CDR3 nucleotides: TGTGCCAGCAGCGGGACAGGGAATTACGAGCAGTACTTC.

CDR3 sequence reads: CASSFPRGSSTDTQYF. The CDR3 nucleotides are TGCGCCAGCAGCTTCCCGAGGGGGTCTAGCACAGATACGCAGTATTTT. V and J are TRBV5-1 and TRBJ2-3, with D possibly TRBD1 on 6 matching bases. Trimming pared 2 bases from V and 0 bases from J, leaving 13 bases between. In germline, CDR1 is SGHRS, CDR2 YFSETQ. The CDR3 spans 16 residues.

The genes are TRBV29-1 and TRBJ1-1; unclear D gene. Deletions cut 0 bases from V and 1 base from J, with 3 bases between. This CDR3 has 12 residues. The germline V gene encodes CDR1 SQVTM and CDR2 ANQGSEA. CDR3 sequence (DNA): TGCAGCGTTGAAGACAGGAACACTGAAGCTTTCTTT. Translated, it gives CSVEDRNTEAFF.

The chain is built from TRBV3-1 (or the pseudogene TRBV3-2) and TRBJ2-7, with D tentatively TRBD1 or TRBD2 (6 bases each). There are 15 residues in the CDR3. In germline, CDR1 is LGHDT, CDR2 YNNKEL (reference sequence). The ends were cut back, 0 bases at V and 5 bases at J, with 14 bases in the middle. The CDR3 loop is CASSQDFTGANEQYF. CDR3 coding DNA: TGTGCCAGCAGCCAAGATTTTACGGGGGCCAACGAGCAGTACTTC.

The chain couples TRBV11-3 to TRBJ1-4, with 7 nucleotides matching TRBD1. The CDR3 is made up of 14 amino acids. The J segment lost 6 bases and the V segment lost 5 bases, leaving 6 bases of the junction unmatched. Germline loops: CDR1 SGHNT, CDR2 YENEEA. DNA of the CDR3: TGTGCCAGCAGCCCTAGCCAGGGGGATGAAAAACTGTTTTTT. Its translation is CASSPSQGDEKLFF.

This clone was picked up a small number of times. The chain employs TRBV6-5 and TRBJ2-3; TRBD1 matches at 10 bases. The CDR3 loop spans 16 amino acids. Germline CDR1 and CDR2: MNHEY and SVGAGI. V was pared by 4 bases and J by 4 bases, with 8 bases of the junction left unmatched. Written as DNA, the CDR3 is TGTGCCAGCAGTTTCCTAGGACAGGGGGGATCAGATACGCAGTATTTT. Amino acid sequence: CASSFLGQGGSDTQYF.

V is TRBV11-3 and J is TRBJ1-5, with D uncertain. CDR3 size: 16 residues. CDR1 SGHNT and CDR2 YENEEA come from the germline V gene. The V gene lost 5 bases and the J gene lost 0 bases, with 14 bases spanning the gap. The CDR3 nucleotides are TGTGCCAGCAGCCCAGGAGGGTTAATTAGCAATCAGCCCCAGCATTTT. It codes for CASSPGGLISNQPQHF.

The count of this clone is one. The CDR3 sequence: CASSVGGAEAFF. The CDR3 nucleotides are TGTGCCAGCAGCGTAGGTGGGGCTGAAGCTTTCTTT. The chain joins TRBV9 to TRBJ1-1; D is uncertain. Trimming took off 0 bases at V and 6 bases at J, with 6 bases between the two ends. CDR1 and CDR2 (germline): SGDLS, YYNGEE. CDR3 size: 12 residues.

The chain combines TRBV5-1 with TRBJ2-3; 10 bases match TRBD2. Trimming at V came to 0 bases and at J to 3 bases, leaving 4 bases not matched to a gene. Germline CDR1 and CDR2: SGHRS and YFSETQ. This CDR3 comprises 16 residues. CDR3 DNA sequence: TGCGCCAGCAGCTTGGCCCTAGCGGGAGTGACAGATACGCAGTATTTT. The encoded protein is CASSLALAGVTDTQYF.

In DNA, the CDR3 is TGTGCCTGGGGTTTGGTCGAGACCCAGTACTTC. It specifies CAWGLVETQYF. The chain is built from TRBV30 and TRBJ2-5; D is uncertain. Trimming removed 5 bases from V and 5 bases from J, with 9 bases in between. Looked up from germline, CDR1 is GTSNPN and CDR2 is SVGIG (reference sequence). There are 11 residues in the CDR3.

The rearrangement joins TRBV5-8 to TRBJ1-2; a possible D gene is TRBD1 (6 bases). The CDR3 loop spans 15 amino acids. Looked up from germline, CDR1 is SGHTS and CDR2 is YDEGEE. V was pared by 0 bases and J by 6 bases, with 15 bases between. CDR3 sequence reads: CASSLGSQGRHGYTF. CDR3 nucleotides: TGTGCCAGCAGCTTGGGTAGCCAGGGGAGACATGGCTACACCTTC.

The V call is TRBV25-1, the J call TRBJ2-6, with a tentative D call TRBD1 (6 bases). This CDR3 spans 18 amino acids. Deletions cut 4 bases from V and 0 bases from J, with 16 bases between. CDR1 is MGHDK, CDR2 SYGVNS, per germline. CDR3 bases: TGTGCCAGCAGTGTTTCCCAAGGACAGTTCTCTGGGGCCAACGTCCTGACTTTC. It translates to CASSVSQGQFSGANVLTF.

The sample holds one count of this clone. The gene calls are TRBV9 and TRBJ2-2; either TRBD1 or TRBD2 may supply D (5 bases each). The germline V and J ends were trimmed by 4 bases and 13 bases, with 26 bases remaining between them. The germline V gene has CDR1 SGDLS and CDR2 YYNGEE. CDR3 length equals 16 residues. The CDR3 region has the DNA TGTGCCAGCAGCCCTAGGGGTGGGGTCGGGATTTTCCGGCTGTTTTTT. Translating gives CASSPRGGVGIFRLFF.

The gene calls are TRBV19 and TRBJ2-5; the D gene is possibly TRBD1 (6 bases). Germline CDR1 and CDR2: LNHDA and SQIVND (reference sequence). The V gene lost 5 bases and the J gene lost 0 bases, with 16 bases spanning the gap. There are 16 residues in the CDR3. CDR3 in DNA: TGTGCCAGTAGTCCGCCGGGACATACGTACCAAGAGACCCAGTACTTC. As protein: CASSPPGHTYQETQYF.

The chain combines TRBV5-1 with TRBJ2-4; D is uncertain. The CDR3 is 17 residues long. V was trimmed by 0 bases and J by 0 bases, leaving 13 bases between them. Germline CDR1 reads SGHRS; CDR2 reads YFSETQ. The CDR3 protein is CASSLGPIYLAKNIQYF. CDR3 sequence (DNA): TGCGCCAGCAGCTTGGGGCCCATCTACCTAGCCAAAAACATTCAGTACTTC.

For the CDR3, the DNA is TGTGCCATTCGGGGGGGCGAGGATACGCAGTATTTT. Amino acids: CAIRGGEDTQYF. This rearrangement joins TRBV10-3 to TRBJ2-3, with TRBD2 identical over 8 bases. CDR3 length: 12 amino acids. The V and J ends lost 9 bases and 6 bases, in that order; junction bases with no gene match: 5. Germline V lookup: CDR1 ENHRY, CDR2 SYGVKD.

The chain uses TRBV2 and TRBJ2-7; D unclear. V lost 7 bases and J 6 bases, leaving 7 bases between the germline ends. The CDR3 consists of 10 residues. CDR1 and CDR2 from the germline V gene are SNHLY and FYNNEI. As DNA, the CDR3 is TGTGCCAGCACCGATACCGAGCAGTACTTC. Its translation: CASTDTEQYF.

The chain joins TRBV12-5 to TRBJ1-6, with D possibly being TRBD1 (5 bases). V was cut by 0 bases and J by 5 bases, with 11 bases left in between. The germline V gene has CDR1 LGHNT and CDR2 FRNRAP. The CDR3 is 16 amino acids. CDR3 sequence reads: CASGLVLGRDNSPLHF. CDR3 bases: TGTGCTAGTGGTTTGGTACTGGGGCGAGATAATTCACCCCTCCACTTT.

V and J are TRBV5-1 and TRBJ2-3; D is uncertain. This CDR3 has 17 amino acids. Germline V gives CDR1 SGHRS, CDR2 YFSETQ. V shed 3 bases and J shed 0 bases, with 17 bases lying between them. The CDR3, as DNA: TGCGCCAGCAGCTCTATGGACGGTGGTCCTAGCACAGATACGCAGTATTTT. This codes for CASSSMDGGPSTDTQYF.

The J gene is TRBJ2-1, the V gene TRBV3-1 (or the pseudogene TRBV3-2); D is perhaps TRBD1 (6 bases). Trimming removed 4 bases from V and 4 bases from J, with 17 bases in between. This CDR3 region has 16 residues. The germline CDR1 and CDR2 sequences are LGHDT and YNNKEL (reference sequence). In nucleotides, the CDR3 is TGTGCCAGCAGCCCTACCTGGGGGCAGGGTTACAATGAGCAGTTCTTC. This gives the protein CASSPTWGQGYNEQFF.

In its sample, this clone was seen a few times. The genes are TRBV23-1 and TRBJ2-7; D is ambiguous. TRBV23-1 is annotated as an ORF whose role is uncertain. The CDR3 sequence is 13 residues long. Deletions cut 6 bases from V and 0 bases from J, with 9 bases between. CDR3 sequence: CASRLQDSYEQYF. CDR3 nucleotide sequence: TGCGCCAGCAGGCTCCAGGACTCCTACGAGCAGTACTTC.

The sample holds one count of this clone. This rearrangement joins TRBV3-1 (or the pseudogene TRBV3-2) to TRBJ2-7; 8 positions match TRBD2. Germline V lookup: CDR1 LGHDT, CDR2 YNNKEL (reference sequence). The CDR3 sequence is 14 residues long. Trimming took 2 bases from V and 2 from J; bases not matched to a gene: 2. The CDR3 DNA is TGTGCCAGCAGCCAACCGGGACTAGCCTACGAGCAGTACTTC. The encoded protein is CASSQPGLAYEQYF.

The chain employs TRBV15 and TRBJ1-5; D gene ambiguous. V lost 8 bases to trimming and J lost 0 bases, with 5 bases between them. The CDR3 runs to 12 residues. Germline V gives CDR1 LNHNV, CDR2 YYDKDF (reference sequence). CDR3 protein: CATGYSNQPQHF. Written as DNA, the CDR3 is TGTGCCACCGGGTATAGCAATCAGCCCCAGCATTTT. The full variable domain, completed using reference TRBV15 and TRBJ1-5, is DAMVIQNPRYQVTQFGKPVTLSCSQTLNHNVMYWYQQKSSQAPKLLFHYYDKDFNNEADTPDNFQSRRPNTSFCFLDIRSPGLGDTAMYLCATGYSNQPQHFGDGTRLSIL.

In its sample, this clone was seen a few times. The chain has TRBV21-1 and TRBJ1-1. TRBV21-1 is tagged as a pseudogene. The CDR3 totals 12 residues. The CDR3 nucleotides are TGTGCCAGCAACCTAATCGGGGGTATAGCTTTCTTT. This codes for CASNLIGGIAFF.

CDR3 DNA sequence: TGTGCCAGCAGCGCCCAGGGACAGGGGGCCGTCGGGGAGCTGTTTTTT. Translation gives CASSAQGQGAVGELFF. The chain couples TRBV7-9 to TRBJ2-2; TRBD1 matches at 12 bases. The germline V gene has CDR1 SEHNR and CDR2 FQNEAQ (reference sequence). V gave up 5 bases and J gave up 7 bases; unmatched junction bases: 8. CDR3 length equals 16 residues. The whole variable domain, filled in from reference TRBV7-9 and TRBJ2-2, reads DTGVSQNPRHKITKRGQNVTFRCDPISEHNRLYWYRQTLGQGPEFLTYFQNEAQLEKSRLLSDRFSAERPKGSFSTLEIQRTEQGDSAMYLCASSAQGQGAVGELFFGEGSRLTVL.

The chain is built from TRBV18 and TRBJ2-3; 9 nucleotides line up with TRBD2. In germline, CDR1 is KGHSH, CDR2 LQKENI. The CDR3 spans 18 residues. J gave up 1 base and V 2 bases, and 10 bases lay outside the gene matches. Here the CDR3 reads CASSPTMGIAGGTDTQYF. The CDR3 DNA sequence: TGTGCCAGCTCACCAACGATGGGGATAGCGGGGGGCACAGATACGCAGTATTTT. Supplemented by reference TRBV18 and TRBJ2-3, the full variable domain reads NAGVMQNPRHLVRRRGQEARLRCSPMKGHSHVYWYRQLPEEGLKFMVYLQKENIIDESGMPKERFSAEFPKEGPSILRIQQVVRGDSAAYFCASSPTMGIAGGTDTQYFGPGTRLTVL.

The chain couples TRBV12-3 or TRBV12-4 to TRBJ1-1, with 8 bases lining up with TRBD1. The V gene end was trimmed by 0 bases and the J gene end by 12 bases; junction bases not matched to a gene: 6. The CDR3 is made up of 13 amino acids. Here the CDR3 DNA reads TGTGCCAGCAGTTTAGCTGGACAGGGTTATACTTTCTTT. It encodes CASSLAGQGYTFF.

The chain recombines TRBV15 with TRBJ1-3; D gene ambiguous. The CDR3 runs to 13 residues. Germline loops: CDR1 LNHNV, CDR2 YYDKDF (reference sequence). Trimming stripped 0 bases from V and 8 bases from J, with 8 bases between. The CDR3 region is CATSRDIADTIYF. The CDR3 DNA is TGTGCCACCAGCAGAGATATAGCGGACACCATATATTTT.

CDR3 sequence reads: CASSSRTSSPETQYF. As DNA, the CDR3 is TGTGCCAGCAGCTCACGGACTAGTTCTCCGGAGACCCAGTACTTC. The chain recombines TRBV11-3 with TRBJ2-5; 7 nucleotides agree with TRBD2. The CDR3 is made up of 15 amino acids. Germline V gene data show CDR1 as SGHNT and CDR2 as YENEEA. V shed 4 bases, J shed 5 bases, and the junction held 10 bases outside the gene matches.

The chain uses TRBV2 and TRBJ2-7; TRBD1 agrees at 7 bases. Germline CDR1 reads SNHLY; CDR2 reads FYNNEI. V shed 6 bases and J 1 base; nucleotides not matched to a gene: 3. The CDR3 covers 13 residues. CDR3: CASRATGSYEQYF. CDR3 coding DNA: TGTGCCAGCAGAGCGACAGGGTCCTACGAGCAGTACTTC.